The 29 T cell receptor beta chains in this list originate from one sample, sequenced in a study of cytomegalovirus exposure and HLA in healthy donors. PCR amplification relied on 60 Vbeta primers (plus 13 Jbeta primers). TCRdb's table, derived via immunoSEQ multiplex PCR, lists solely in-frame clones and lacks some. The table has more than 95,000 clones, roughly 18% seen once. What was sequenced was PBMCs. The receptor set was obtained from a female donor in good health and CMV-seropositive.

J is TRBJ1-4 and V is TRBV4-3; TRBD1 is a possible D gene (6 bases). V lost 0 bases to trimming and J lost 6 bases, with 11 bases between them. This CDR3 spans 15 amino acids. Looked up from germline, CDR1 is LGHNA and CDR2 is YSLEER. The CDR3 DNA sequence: TGCGCCAGCAGCCAAGATGTGGCAGGGGATGAAAAACTGTTTTTT. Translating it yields CASSQDVAGDEKLFF.

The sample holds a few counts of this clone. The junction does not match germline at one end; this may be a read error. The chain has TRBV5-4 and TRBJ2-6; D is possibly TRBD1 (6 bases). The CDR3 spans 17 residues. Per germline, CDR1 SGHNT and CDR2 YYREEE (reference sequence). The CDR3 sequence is CASSQEGTNSGANVLTF. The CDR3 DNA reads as TGCGCCAGCAGCCAAGAGGGGACAAACTCTGGGGCCAACGTCCTGACTTTC.

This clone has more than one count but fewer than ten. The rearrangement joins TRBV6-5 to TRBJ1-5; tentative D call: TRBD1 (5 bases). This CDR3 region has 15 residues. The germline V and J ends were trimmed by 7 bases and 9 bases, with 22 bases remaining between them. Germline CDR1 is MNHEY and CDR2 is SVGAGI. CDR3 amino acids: CASTYGQPGGTPQHF. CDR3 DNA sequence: TGTGCCAGCACATACGGTCAGCCGGGGGGGACGCCCCAGCATTTT.

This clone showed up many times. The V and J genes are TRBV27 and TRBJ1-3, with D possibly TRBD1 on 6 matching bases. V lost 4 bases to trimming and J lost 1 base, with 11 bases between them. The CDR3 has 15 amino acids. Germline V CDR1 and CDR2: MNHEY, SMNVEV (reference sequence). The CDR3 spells CASSSDRRSGNTIYF. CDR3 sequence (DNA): TGTGCCAGCAGTTCCGACAGGCGTTCTGGAAACACCATATATTTT.

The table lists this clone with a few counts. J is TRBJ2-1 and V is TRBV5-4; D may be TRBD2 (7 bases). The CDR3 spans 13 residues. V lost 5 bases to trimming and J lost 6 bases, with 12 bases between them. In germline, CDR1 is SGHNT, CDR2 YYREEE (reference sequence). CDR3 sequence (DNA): TGTGCCAGCAGGGGGGGGCAGATCAATGAGCAGTTCTTC. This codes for CASRGGQINEQFF. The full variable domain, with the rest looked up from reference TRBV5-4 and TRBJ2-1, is ETGVTQSPTHLIKTRGQQVTLRCSSQSGHNTVSWYQQALGQGPQFIFQYYREEENGRGNFPPRFSGLQFPNYSSELNVNALELDDSALYLCASRGGQINEQFFGPGTRLTVL.

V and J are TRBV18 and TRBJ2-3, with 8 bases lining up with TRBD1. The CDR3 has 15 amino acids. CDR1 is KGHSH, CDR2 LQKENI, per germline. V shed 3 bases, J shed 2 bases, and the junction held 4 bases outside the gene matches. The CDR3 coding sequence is TGTGCCAGCTCACCCAGGACAGGGACCACAGATACGCAGTATTTT. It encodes CASSPRTGTTDTQYF.

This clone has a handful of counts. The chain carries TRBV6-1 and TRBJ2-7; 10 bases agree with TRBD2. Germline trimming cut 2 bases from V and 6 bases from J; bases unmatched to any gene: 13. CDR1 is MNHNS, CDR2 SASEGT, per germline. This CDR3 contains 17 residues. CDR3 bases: TGTGCCAGCAGTGAATTGGTAGCGGGGGGAGGAGGCCCCGAGCAGTACTTC. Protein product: CASSELVAGGGGPEQYF.

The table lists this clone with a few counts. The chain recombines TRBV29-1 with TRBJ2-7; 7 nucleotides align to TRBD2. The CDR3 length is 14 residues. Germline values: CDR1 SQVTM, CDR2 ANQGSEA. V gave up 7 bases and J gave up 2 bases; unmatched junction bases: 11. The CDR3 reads CSAIYWGTTYEQYF. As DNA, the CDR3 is TGCAGCGCCATTTATTGGGGGACTACCTACGAGCAGTACTTC.

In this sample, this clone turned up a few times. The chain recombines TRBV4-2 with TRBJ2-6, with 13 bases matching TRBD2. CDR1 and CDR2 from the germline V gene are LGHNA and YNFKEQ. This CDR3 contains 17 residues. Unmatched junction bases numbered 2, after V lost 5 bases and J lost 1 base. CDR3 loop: CASSLLAGGSGANVLTF. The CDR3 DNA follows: TGTGCCAGCAGCTTACTAGCGGGAGGGTCTGGGGCCAACGTCCTGACTTTC.

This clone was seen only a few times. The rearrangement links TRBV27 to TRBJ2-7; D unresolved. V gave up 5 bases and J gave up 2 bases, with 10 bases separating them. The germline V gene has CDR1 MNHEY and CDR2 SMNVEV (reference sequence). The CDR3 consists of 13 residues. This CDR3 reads CASSVGRTYEQYF. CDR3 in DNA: TGTGCCAGCAGTGTTGGCCGAACCTACGAGCAGTACTTC.

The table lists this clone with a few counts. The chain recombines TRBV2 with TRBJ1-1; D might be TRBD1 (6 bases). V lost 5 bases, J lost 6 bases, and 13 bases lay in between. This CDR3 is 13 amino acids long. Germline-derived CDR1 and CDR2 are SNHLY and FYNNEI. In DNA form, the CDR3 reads TGTGCCAGCAGTCAGGGGCCTCTAGCTGAAGCTTTCTTT. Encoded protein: CASSQGPLAEAFF.

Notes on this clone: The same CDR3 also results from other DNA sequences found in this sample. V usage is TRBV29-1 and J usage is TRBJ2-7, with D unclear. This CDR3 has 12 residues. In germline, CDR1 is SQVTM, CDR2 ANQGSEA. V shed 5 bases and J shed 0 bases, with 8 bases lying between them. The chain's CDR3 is CSVLQSSYEQYF. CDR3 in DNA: TGCAGCGTTTTACAGAGCTCCTACGAGCAGTACTTC.

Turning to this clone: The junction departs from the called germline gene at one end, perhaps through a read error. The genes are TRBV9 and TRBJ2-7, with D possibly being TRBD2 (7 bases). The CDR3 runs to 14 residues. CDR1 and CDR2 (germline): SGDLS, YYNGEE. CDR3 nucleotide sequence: TGTGCCAGCAGCGTCGAAGGGGGGGCCTACGAGCCGTACTTC. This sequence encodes CASSVEGGAYEPYF.

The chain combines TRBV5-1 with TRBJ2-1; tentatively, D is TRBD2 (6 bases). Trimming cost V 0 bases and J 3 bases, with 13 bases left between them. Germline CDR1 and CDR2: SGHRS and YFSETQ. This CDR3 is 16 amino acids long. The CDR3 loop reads CASSLEDYQSYNEQFF. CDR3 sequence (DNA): TGCGCCAGCAGCTTGGAGGACTACCAAAGCTACAATGAGCAGTTCTTC.

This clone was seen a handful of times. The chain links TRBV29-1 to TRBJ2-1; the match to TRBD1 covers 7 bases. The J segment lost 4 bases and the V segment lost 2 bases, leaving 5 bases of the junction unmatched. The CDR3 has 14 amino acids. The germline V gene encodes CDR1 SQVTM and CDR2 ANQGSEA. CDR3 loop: CSVELVQGYNEQFF. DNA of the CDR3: TGCAGCGTTGAATTGGTACAGGGGTACAATGAGCAGTTCTTC.

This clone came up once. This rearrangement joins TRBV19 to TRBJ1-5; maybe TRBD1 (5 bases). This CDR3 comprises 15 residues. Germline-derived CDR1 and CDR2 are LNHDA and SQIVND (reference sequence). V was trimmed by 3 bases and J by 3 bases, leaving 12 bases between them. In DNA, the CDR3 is TGTGCCAGTAGTATCCTACGACAGATCAATCAGCCCCAGCATTTT. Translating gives CASSILRQINQPQHF.

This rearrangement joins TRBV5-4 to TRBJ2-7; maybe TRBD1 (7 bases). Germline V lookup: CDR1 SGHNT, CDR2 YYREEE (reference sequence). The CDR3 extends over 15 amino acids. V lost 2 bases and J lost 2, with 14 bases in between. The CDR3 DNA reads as TGTGCCAGCAGCTTCGTCAGGGGGGCAACCTACGAGCAGTACTTC. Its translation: CASSFVRGATYEQYF.

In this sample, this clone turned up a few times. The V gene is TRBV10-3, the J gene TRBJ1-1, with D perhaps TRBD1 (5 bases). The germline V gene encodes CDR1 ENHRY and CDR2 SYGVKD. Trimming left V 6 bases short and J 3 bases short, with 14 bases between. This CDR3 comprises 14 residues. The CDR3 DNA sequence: TGTGCCATCAGGTGGGGGGATGAGGACACTGAAGCTTTCTTT. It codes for CAIRWGDEDTEAFF.

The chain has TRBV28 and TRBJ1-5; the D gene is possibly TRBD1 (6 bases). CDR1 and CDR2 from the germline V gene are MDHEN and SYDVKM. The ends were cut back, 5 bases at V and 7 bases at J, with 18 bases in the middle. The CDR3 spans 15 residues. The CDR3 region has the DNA TGTGCCAGCAGTCTCACAGGGTCGCCGCCCCAGCCCCAGCATTTT. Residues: CASSLTGSPPQPQHF.

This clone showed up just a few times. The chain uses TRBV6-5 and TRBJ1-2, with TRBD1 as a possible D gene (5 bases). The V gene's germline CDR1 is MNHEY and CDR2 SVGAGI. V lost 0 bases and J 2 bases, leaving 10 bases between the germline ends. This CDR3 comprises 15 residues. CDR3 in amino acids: CASSYSIRTNYGYTF. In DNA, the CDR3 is TGTGCCAGCAGTTACTCGATCAGGACAAACTATGGCTACACCTTC.

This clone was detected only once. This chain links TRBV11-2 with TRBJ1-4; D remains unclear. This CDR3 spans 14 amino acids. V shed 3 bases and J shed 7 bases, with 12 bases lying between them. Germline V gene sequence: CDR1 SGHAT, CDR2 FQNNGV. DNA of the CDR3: TGTGCCAGCAGCTTCCGGGGAGTCGGTGAAAAACTGTTTTTT. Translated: CASSFRGVGEKLFF. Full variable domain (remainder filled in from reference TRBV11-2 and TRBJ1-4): EAGVAQSPRYKIIEKRQSVAFWCNPISGHATLYWYQQILGQGPKLLIQFQNNGVVDDSQLPKDRFSAERLKGVDSTLKIQPAKLEDSAVYLCASSFRGVGEKLFFGSGTQLSVL.

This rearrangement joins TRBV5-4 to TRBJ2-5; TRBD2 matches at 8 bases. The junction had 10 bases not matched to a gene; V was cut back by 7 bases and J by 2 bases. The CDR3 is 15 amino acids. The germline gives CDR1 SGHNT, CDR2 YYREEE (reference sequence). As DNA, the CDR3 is TGTGCCAGCTTCTCACAAACTAGCGGTCAAGAGACCCAGTACTTC. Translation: CASFSQTSGQETQYF.

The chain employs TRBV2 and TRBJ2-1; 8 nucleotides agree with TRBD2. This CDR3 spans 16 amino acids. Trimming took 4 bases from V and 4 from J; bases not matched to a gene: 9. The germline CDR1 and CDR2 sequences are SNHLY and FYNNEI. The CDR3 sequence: CASSARTSLTYNEQFF. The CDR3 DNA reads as TGTGCCAGCAGTGCCAGGACTAGCCTTACTTACAATGAGCAGTTCTTC.

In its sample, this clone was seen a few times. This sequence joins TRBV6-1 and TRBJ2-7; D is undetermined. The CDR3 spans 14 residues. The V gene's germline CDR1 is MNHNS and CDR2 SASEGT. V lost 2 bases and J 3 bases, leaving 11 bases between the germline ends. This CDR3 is CASSERGLSYEQYF. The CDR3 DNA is TGTGCCAGCAGTGAACGAGGTTTGAGCTACGAGCAGTACTTC.

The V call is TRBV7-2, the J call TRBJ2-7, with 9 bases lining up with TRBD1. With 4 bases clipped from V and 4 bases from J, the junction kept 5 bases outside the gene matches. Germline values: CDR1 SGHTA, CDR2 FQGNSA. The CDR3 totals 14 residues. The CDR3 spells CASSYGTGPYEQYF. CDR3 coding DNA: TGTGCCAGCAGCTACGGGACAGGGCCTTACGAGCAGTACTTC.

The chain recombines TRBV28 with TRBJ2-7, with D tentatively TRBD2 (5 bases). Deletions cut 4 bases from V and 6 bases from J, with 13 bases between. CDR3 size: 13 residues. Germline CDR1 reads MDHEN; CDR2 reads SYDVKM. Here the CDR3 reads CASSSGSLTEQYF. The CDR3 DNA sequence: TGTGCCAGCAGTTCGGGATCCCTCACCGAGCAGTACTTC.

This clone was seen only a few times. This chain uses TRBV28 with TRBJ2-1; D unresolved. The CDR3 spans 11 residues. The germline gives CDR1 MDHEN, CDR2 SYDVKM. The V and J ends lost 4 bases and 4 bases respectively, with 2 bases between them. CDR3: CASSSYNEQFF. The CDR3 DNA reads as TGTGCCAGCAGTTCTTACAATGAGCAGTTCTTC.

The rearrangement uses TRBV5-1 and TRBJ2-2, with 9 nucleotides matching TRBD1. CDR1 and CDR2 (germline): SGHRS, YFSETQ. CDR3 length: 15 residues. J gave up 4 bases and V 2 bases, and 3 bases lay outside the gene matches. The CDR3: CASSFAGQGTGELFF. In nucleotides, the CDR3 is TGCGCCAGCAGCTTCGCGGGACAGGGCACCGGGGAGCTGTTTTTT. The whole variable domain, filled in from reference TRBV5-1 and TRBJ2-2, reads KAGVTQTPRYLIKTRGQQVTLSCSPISGHRSVSWYQQTPGQGLQFLFEYFSETQRNKGNFPGRFSGRQFSNSRSEMNVSTLELGDSALYLCASSFAGQGTGELFFGEGSRLTVL.

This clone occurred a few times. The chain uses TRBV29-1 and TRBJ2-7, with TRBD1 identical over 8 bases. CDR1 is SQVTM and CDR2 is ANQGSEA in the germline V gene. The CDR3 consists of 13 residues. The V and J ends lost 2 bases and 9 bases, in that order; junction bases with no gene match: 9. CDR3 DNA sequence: TGCAGCGTTGAATCGGTGGACAGGGCCGGGCAGTACTTC. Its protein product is CSVESVDRAGQYF.